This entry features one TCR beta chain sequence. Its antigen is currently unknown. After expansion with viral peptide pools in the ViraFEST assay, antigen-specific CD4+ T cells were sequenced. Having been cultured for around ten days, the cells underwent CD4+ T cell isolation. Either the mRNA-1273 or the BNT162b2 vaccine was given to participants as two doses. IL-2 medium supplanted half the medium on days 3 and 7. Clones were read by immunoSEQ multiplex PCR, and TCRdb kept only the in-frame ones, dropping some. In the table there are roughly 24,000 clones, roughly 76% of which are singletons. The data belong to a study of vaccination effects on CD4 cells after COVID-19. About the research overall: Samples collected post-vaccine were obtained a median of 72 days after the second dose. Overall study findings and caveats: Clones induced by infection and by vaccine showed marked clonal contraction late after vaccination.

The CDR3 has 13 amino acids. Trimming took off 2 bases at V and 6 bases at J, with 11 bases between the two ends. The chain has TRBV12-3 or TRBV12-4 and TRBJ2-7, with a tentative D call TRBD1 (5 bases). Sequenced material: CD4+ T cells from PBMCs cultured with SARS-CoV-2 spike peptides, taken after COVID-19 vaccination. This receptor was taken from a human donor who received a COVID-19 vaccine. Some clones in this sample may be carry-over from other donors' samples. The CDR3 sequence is CASSLTAGREQYV. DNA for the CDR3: TGTGCCAGCAGTTTAACGGCAGGGCGCGAGCAGTACGTC.